Shown below are 5 T cell receptor beta chains from a single sample sequenced in a study of TIL therapy for anti-PD-1-resistant metastatic lung cancer. This was the immunoSEQ v3 assay. Produced via immunoSEQ multiplex PCR; TCRdb's table is partial and in-frame only. The data hold 54,000 or so clones, with 87% observed a single time. The time point here: pre-treatment sample, taken before nivolumab and TIL therapy. Material: blood, obtained at baseline. These receptors were collected from a person between 25 and 79 years old with non-small cell lung cancer.

The chain is built from TRBV5-4 and TRBJ2-2; the match to TRBD2 covers 12 bases. CDR3 length equals 16 residues. The V segment lost 3 bases and the J segment 4 bases; nucleotides outside the gene matches: 4. Germline V gives CDR1 SGHNT, CDR2 YYREEE (reference sequence). The CDR3 is CASSSTSGSSTGELFF. The CDR3 DNA is TGTGCCAGCAGCTCGACTAGCGGGAGTTCCACCGGGGAGCTGTTTTTT.

This clone was picked up one time. V is TRBV7-8 and J is TRBJ1-1; 7 nucleotides agree with TRBD1. Trimming at V came to 4 bases and at J to 0 bases, leaving 2 bases not matched to a gene. Germline lookup yields CDR1 SGHVS and CDR2 FQNEAQ. The CDR3 loop spans 14 amino acids. The CDR3 sequence is CASSYGQVNTEAFF. In nucleotides, the CDR3 is TGTGCCAGCAGCTACGGACAGGTGAACACTGAAGCTTTCTTT.

The chain couples TRBV18 to TRBJ1-4; 7 bases fit TRBD1. After removal of 4 bases from V and 5 bases from J, the junction contained 7 bases not matched to a gene. CDR1 KGHSH and CDR2 LQKENI come from the germline V gene. CDR3 length: 15 residues. The CDR3 here is CASSLRGQPNEKLFF. The CDR3, as DNA: TGTGCCAGCTCACTTAGGGGACAGCCAAATGAAAAACTGTTTTTT.

The V gene is TRBV15, the J gene TRBJ1-5; tentative D call: TRBD1 (5 bases). This CDR3 contains 14 residues. V lost 4 bases and J 1 base, leaving 8 bases between the germline ends. The germline V gene encodes CDR1 LNHNV and CDR2 YYDKDF (reference sequence). CDR3 amino acids: CATSNPGSNQPQHF. CDR3 DNA sequence: TGTGCCACCAGCAACCCAGGGAGCAATCAGCCCCAGCATTTT.

This clone was counted between two and nine times. The chain is built from TRBV5-1 and TRBJ2-2; 8 bases line up with TRBD2. The CDR3 is 15 residues long. V shed 0 bases, J shed 4 bases, and the junction held 2 bases outside the gene matches. Germline V gene sequence: CDR1 SGHRS, CDR2 YFSETQ. This CDR3 reads CASSLDSGATGELFF. The CDR3 region has the DNA TGCGCCAGCAGCTTGGATAGCGGGGCCACCGGGGAGCTGTTTTTT.